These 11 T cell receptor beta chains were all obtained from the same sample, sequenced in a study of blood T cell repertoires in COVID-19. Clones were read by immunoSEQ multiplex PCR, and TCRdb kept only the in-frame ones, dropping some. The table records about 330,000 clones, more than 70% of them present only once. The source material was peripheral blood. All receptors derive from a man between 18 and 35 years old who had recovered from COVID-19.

CDR3 in DNA: TGTGCCAGCAGCTTAGGGGCGGGAGCCTCCTACGAGCAGTACTTC. Amino acid sequence: CASSLGAGASYEQYF. This chain links TRBV13 with TRBJ2-7; 7 bases are shared with TRBD2. V dropped 0 bases and J dropped 0; count of bases not matched to a gene: 2. The CDR3 length is 15 residues. CDR1 is PRHDT and CDR2 is FYEKMQ in the germline V gene (reference sequence).

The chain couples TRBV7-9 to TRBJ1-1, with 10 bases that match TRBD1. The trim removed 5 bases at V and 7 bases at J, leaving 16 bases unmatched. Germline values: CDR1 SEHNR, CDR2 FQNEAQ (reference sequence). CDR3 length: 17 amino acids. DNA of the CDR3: TGTGCCAGCAGCCCTAGATTTGCGGGACAGGGGAATTTTGAAGCTTTCTTT. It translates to CASSPRFAGQGNFEAFF.

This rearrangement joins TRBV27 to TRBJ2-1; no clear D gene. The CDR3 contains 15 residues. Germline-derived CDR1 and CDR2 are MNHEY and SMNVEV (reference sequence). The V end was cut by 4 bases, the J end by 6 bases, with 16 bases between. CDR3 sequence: CASSSRFSSSNEQFF. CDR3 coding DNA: TGTGCCAGCAGTTCTAGGTTCAGTAGTTCCAATGAGCAGTTCTTC.

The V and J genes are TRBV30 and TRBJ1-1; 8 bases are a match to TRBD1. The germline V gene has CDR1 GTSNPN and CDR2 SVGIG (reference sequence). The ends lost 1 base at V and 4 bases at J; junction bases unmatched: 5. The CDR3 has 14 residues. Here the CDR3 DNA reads TGTGCCTGGAGTGCTCTAACAGGGGGCACTGAAGCTTTCTTT. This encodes CAWSALTGGTEAFF.

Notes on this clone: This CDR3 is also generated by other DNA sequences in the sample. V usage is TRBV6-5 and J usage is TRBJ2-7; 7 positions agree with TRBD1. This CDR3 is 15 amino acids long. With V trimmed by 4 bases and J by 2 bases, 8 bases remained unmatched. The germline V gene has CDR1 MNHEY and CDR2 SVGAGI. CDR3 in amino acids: CASSSPGQGAYEQYF. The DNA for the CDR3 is TGTGCCAGCAGTTCGCCCGGGCAGGGGGCCTACGAGCAGTACTTC.

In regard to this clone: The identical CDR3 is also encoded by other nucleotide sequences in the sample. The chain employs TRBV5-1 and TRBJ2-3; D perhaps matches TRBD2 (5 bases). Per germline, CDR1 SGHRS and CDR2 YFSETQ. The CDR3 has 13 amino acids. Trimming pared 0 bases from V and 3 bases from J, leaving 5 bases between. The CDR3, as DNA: TGCGCCAGCAGCTTGGCGGGAACAGATACGCAGTATTTT. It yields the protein CASSLAGTDTQYF.

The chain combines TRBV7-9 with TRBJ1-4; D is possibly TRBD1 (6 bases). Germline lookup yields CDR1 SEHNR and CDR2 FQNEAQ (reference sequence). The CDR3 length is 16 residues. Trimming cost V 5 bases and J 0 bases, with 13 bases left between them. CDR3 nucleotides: TGTGCCAGCAGCACCTCACAGGGCACAACTAATGAAAAACTGTTTTTT. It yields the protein CASSTSQGTTNEKLFF.

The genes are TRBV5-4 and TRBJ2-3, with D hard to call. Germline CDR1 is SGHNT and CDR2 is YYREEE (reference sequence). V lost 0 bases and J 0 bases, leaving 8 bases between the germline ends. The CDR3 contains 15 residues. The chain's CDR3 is CASSLGATSTDTQYF. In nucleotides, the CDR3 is TGTGCCAGCAGCTTGGGAGCTACTAGCACAGATACGCAGTATTTT.

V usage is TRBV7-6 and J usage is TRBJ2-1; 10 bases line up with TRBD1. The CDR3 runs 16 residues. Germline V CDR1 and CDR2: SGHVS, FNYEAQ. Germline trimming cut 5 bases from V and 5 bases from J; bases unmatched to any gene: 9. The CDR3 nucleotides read TGTGCCAGCAGCACACCCGGGACAGGGGCTAACAATGAGCAGTTCTTC. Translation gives CASSTPGTGANNEQFF.

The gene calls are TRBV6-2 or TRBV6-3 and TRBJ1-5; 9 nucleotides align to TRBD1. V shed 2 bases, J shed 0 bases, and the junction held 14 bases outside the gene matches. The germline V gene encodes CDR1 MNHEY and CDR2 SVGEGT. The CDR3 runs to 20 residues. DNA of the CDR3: TGTGCCAGCAGTTACCAACCTCCCGGGACAGGGACTTATAGCAATCAGCCCCAGCATTTT. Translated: CASSYQPPGTGTYSNQPQHF.

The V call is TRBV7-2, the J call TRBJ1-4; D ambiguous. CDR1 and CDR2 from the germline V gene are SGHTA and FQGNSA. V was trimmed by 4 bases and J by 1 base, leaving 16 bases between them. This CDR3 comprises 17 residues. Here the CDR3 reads CASSSRQFAGTNEKLFF. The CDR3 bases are TGTGCCAGCAGCTCAAGGCAGTTCGCAGGAACTAATGAAAAACTGTTTTTT.